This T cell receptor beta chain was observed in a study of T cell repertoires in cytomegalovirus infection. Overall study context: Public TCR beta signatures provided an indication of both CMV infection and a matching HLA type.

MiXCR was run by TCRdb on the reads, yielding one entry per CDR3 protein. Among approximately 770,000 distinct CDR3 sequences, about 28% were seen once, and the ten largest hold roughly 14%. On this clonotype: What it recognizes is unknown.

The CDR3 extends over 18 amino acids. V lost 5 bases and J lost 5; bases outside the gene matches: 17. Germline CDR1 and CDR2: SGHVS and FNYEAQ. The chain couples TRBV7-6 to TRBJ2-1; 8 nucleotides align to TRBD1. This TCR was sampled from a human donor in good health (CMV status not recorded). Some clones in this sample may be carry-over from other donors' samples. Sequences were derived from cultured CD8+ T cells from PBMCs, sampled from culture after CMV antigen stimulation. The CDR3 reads CASSARQGSLVRDNEQFF. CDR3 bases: TGTGCCAGCAGCGCCCGACAGGGGAGCCTCGTACGGGACAATGAGCAGTTCTTC.